This T cell receptor beta chain came from a study of technical replicates of blood from a few donors. Measured with immunoSEQ multiplex PCR; TCRdb has only the in-frame clones, and not every one. The sample shows 60,000 to 90,000 clones, around 95% of them seen only once. The CDR3 has 12 residues. V dropped 8 bases and J dropped 6 bases, with 10 bases sitting between them. Per the germline V gene, CDR1 is MNHEY and CDR2 is SVGAGI. The chain combines TRBV6-5 with TRBJ1-4; tentatively, D is TRBD1 (5 bases). Source material: T cells isolated from PBMCs. The sequence was collected from a human donor in good health. The chain's CDR3 is CASRQGYEKLFF. The CDR3 nucleotides read TGTGCCAGCCGGCAGGGATATGAAAAACTGTTTTTT.